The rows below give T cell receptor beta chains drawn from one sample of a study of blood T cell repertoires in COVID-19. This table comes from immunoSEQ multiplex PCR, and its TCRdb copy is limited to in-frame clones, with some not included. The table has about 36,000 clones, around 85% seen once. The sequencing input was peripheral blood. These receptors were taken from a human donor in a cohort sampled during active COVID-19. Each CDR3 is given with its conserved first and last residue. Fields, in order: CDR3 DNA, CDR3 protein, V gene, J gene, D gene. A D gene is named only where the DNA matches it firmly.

cdr3_nt: TGTGCCAGCAGTTTGGGACAGGGGGCTATCGGCTACACCTTC; cdr3_aa: CASSLGQGAIGYTF; v_call: TRBV28; j_call: TRBJ1-2; d_call: TRBD1
cdr3_nt: TGTGCCAGCAGTCTCGGGGGGGCGGGGCTTGGCTCACCCCTCCACTTT; cdr3_aa: CASSLGGAGLGSPLHF; v_call: TRBV28; j_call: TRBJ1-6; d_call: -
cdr3_nt: TGTGCCTGGAGTGCCAGACAGGGGGTGGGCACCGGGGAGCTGTTTTTT; cdr3_aa: CAWSARQGVGTGELFF; v_call: TRBV30; j_call: TRBJ2-2; d_call: TRBD1
cdr3_nt: TGTGCCAGCAGCTTGTTAACGAGCTCTGGGGCCAACGTCCTGACTTTC; cdr3_aa: CASSLLTSSGANVLTF; v_call: TRBV11-1; j_call: TRBJ2-6; d_call: -
cdr3_nt: TGTGCCAGCAGCCAACAGGGGCGGAATTCACCCCTCCACTTT; cdr3_aa: CASSQQGRNSPLHF; v_call: TRBV14; j_call: TRBJ1-6; d_call: -
cdr3_nt: TGTGCCAGCAGCGATCGTATCGGCGAGCAGTACTTC; cdr3_aa: CASSDRIGEQYF; v_call: TRBV3-1/TRBV3-2; j_call: TRBJ2-7; d_call: -
cdr3_nt: TGTGCCAGCAGTTACTCCCCGCGGGGGGCGGAGCAGTACTTC; cdr3_aa: CASSYSPRGAEQYF; v_call: TRBV6-5; j_call: TRBJ2-7; d_call: TRBD2
cdr3_nt: TGTGCCAGCAGCCCGCGGACAGCAACCTACGAGCAGTACTTC; cdr3_aa: CASSPRTATYEQYF; v_call: TRBV9; j_call: TRBJ2-7; d_call: -
cdr3_nt: TGTGCCAGCAGTTCCCAGGGGTTTAGTAATTCACCCCTCCACTTT; cdr3_aa: CASSSQGFSNSPLHF; v_call: TRBV6-5; j_call: TRBJ1-6; d_call: -
cdr3_nt: TGTGCCAGCAGAGAAGCGGGGGGGCTCGGGGAGCTGTTTTTT; cdr3_aa: CASREAGGLGELFF; v_call: TRBV11-2; j_call: TRBJ2-2; d_call: TRBD2
cdr3_nt: TGTGCCTGGAAGGGACAGGTACCCAATGAGCAGTTCTTC; cdr3_aa: CAWKGQVPNEQFF; v_call: TRBV30; j_call: TRBJ2-1; d_call: TRBD1
cdr3_nt: TGTGCCAGCAGTCCTACAGGGGGCACTGAAGCTTTCTTT; cdr3_aa: CASSPTGGTEAFF; v_call: TRBV6-6; j_call: TRBJ1-1; d_call: TRBD1
cdr3_nt: TGTGCCAGCAGCCCGCCAGTCAATTCACCCCTCCACTTT; cdr3_aa: CASSPPVNSPLHF; v_call: TRBV7-9; j_call: TRBJ1-6; d_call: -
cdr3_nt: TGTGCCAGCAGTTTGGGGACAGGGGTCTATGATACGCAGTATTTT; cdr3_aa: CASSLGTGVYDTQYF; v_call: TRBV27; j_call: TRBJ2-3; d_call: TRBD1